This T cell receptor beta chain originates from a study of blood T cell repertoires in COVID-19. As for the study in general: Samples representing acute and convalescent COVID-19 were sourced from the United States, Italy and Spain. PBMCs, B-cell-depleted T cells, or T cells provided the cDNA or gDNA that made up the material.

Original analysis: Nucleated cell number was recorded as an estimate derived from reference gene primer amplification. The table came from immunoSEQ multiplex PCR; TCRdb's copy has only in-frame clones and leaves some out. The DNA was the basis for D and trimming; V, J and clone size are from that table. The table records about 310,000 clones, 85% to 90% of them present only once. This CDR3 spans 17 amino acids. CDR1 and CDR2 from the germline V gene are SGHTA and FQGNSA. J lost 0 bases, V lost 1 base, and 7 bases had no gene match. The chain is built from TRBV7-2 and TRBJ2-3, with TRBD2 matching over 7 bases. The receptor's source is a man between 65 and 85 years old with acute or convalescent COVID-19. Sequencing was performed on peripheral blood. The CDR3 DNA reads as TGTGCCAGCAGCTTAGAGCGGGGACTGTCTAGCACAGATACGCAGTATTTT. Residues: CASSLERGLSSTDTQYF.